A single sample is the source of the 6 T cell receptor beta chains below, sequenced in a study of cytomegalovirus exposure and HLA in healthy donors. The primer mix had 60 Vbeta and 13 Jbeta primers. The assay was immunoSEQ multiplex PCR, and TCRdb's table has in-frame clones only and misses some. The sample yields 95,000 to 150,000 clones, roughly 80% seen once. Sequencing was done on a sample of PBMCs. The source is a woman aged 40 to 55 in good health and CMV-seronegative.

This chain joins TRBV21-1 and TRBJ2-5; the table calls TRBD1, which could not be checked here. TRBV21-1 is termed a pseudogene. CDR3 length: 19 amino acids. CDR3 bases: TGTGCCAGCAGCACATTAGTCGTTTTGGGACAGGGTATGATGGAGACCCAGTACTTC. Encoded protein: CASSTLVVLGQGMMETQYF.

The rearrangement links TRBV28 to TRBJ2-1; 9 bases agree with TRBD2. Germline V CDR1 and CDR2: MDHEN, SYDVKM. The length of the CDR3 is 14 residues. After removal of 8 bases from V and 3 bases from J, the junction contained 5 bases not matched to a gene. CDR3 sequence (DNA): TGTGCCAGCGCTGAAGCGGGGGGCTACAATGAGCAGTTCTTC. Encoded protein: CASAEAGGYNEQFF.

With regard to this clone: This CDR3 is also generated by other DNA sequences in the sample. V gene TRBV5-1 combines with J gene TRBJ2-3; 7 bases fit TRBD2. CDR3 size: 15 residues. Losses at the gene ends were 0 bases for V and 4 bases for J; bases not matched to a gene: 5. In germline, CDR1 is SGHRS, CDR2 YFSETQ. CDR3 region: CASSLGGGSSDTQYF. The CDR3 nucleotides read TGCGCCAGCAGCTTGGGGGGAGGGAGCTCAGATACGCAGTATTTT. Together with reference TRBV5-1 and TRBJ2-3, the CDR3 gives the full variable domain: KAGVTQTPRYLIKTRGQQVTLSCSPISGHRSVSWYQQTPGQGLQFLFEYFSETQRNKGNFPGRFSGRQFSNSRSEMNVSTLELGDSALYLCASSLGGGSSDTQYFGPGTRLTVL.

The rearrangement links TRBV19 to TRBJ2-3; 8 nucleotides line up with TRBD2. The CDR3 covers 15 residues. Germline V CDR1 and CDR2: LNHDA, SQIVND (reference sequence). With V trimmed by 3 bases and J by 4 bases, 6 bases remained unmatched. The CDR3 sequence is CASSISGSGSDTQYF. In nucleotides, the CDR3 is TGTGCCAGTAGTATCAGCGGGAGCGGGTCAGATACGCAGTATTTT.

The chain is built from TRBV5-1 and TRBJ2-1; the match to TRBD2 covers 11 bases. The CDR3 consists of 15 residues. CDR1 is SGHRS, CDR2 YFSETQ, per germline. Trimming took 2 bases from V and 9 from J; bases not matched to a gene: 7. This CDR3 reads CASSFLAGGRGEQFF. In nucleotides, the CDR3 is TGCGCCAGCAGCTTTTTAGCGGGAGGGCGGGGTGAGCAGTTCTTC.

For the CDR3, the DNA is TGTGCCAGCAGCTTAGCTTCTTTTTGGGAGGCTTCACCCCTCCACTTT. Its protein product is CASSLASFWEASPLHF. The chain recombines TRBV7-9 with TRBJ1-6, with D hard to call. Germline V gene data show CDR1 as SEHNR and CDR2 as FQNEAQ (reference sequence). CDR3 length: 16 residues. V lost 0 bases, J lost 9 bases, and 15 bases lay in between.